The clone carrying this TCR beta chain was detected a few times. No antigen is known for it. Germline CDR1 and CDR2: DFQATT and SNEGSKA (reference sequence). This CDR3 comprises 12 residues. V dropped 6 bases and J dropped 4 bases, with 10 bases sitting between them. TCRdb itself ran the RT-PCR reads through MiXCR, one entry per CDR3 protein. Of approximately 700,000 distinct CDR3 sequences detected, about 15% appear once; the ten largest clones hold approximately 7%. This sample was taken from a study of response to subunit inactivated influenza vaccine. Findings and caveats of the study: T cells newly recruited by each seasonal influenza vaccination are few, the authors suggested.

The starting material was PBMCs from blood, obtained 14 days before vaccination. This clonotype was sampled from a man between 50 and 59 years old who received an inactivated influenza vaccine. The V call is TRBV20-1, the J call TRBJ1-5; D call uncertain. Here the CDR3 reads CSANSGNQPQHF. CDR3 DNA sequence: TGCAGTGCCAACAGTGGAAATCAGCCCCAGCATTTT.